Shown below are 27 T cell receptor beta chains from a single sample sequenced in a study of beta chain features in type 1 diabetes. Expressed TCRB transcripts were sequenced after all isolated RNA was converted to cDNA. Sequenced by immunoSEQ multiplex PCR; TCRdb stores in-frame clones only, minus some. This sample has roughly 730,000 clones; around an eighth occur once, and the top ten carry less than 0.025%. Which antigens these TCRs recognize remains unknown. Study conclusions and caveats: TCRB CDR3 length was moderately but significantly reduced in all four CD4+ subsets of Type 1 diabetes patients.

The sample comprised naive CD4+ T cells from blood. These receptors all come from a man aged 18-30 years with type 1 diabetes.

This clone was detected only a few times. CDR3 residues: CASRRVGGEGREQYF. DNA of the CDR3: TGCGCCAGCAGACGTGTGGGTGGCGAGGGGAGGGAGCAGTACTTC. This chain connects TRBV4-1 to TRBJ2-7; TRBD2 might be the D (6 bases). With 6 bases removed from V and 7 bases from J, the gap between germline ends came to 22 bases. Germline V gene lookup returns CDR1 MGHRA and CDR2 YSYEKL. This CDR3 is 15 amino acids long.

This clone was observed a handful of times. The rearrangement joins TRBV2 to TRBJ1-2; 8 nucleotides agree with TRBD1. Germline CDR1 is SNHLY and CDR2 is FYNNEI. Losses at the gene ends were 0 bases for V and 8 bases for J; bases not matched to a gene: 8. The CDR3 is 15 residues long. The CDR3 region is CASSEAGQGAEGYTF. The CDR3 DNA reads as TGTGCCAGCAGTGAAGCGGGCCAGGGGGCTGAAGGCTACACCTTC.

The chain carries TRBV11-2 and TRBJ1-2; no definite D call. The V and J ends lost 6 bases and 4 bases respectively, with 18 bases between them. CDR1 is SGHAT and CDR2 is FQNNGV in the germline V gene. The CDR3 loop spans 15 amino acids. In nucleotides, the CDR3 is TGTGCCAGCAGTACACAATCGGGCAGTTTCTATGGCTACACCTTC. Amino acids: CASSTQSGSFYGYTF.

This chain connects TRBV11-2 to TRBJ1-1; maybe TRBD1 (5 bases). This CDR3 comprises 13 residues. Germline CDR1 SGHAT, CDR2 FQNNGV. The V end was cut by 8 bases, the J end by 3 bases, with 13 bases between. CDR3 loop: CASSQGIDTEAFF. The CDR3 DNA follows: TGTGCCAGCTCCCAGGGTATCGACACTGAAGCTTTCTTT.

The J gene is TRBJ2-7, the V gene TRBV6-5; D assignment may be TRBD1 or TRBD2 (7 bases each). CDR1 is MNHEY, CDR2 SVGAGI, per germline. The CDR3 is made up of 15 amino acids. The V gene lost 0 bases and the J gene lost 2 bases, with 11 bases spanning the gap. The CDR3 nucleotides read TGTGCCAGCAGTTACTCCAGGGGGGGAACCTACGAGCAGTACTTC. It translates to CASSYSRGGTYEQYF.

DNA for the CDR3: TGCGCCAGCAGCTTGTTGACGGAGTACTATGGCTACACCTTC. It is translated as CASSLLTEYYGYTF. The V gene is TRBV5-1, the J gene TRBJ1-2; D gene uncertain. The V and J ends lost 1 base and 3 bases respectively, with 10 bases between them. Per the germline V gene, CDR1 is SGHRS and CDR2 is YFSETQ. This CDR3 spans 14 amino acids.

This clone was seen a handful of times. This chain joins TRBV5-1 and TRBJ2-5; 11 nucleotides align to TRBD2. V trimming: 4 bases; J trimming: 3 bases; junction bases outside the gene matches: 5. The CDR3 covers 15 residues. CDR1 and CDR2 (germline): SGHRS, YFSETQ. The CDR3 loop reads CASSGLGLAEETQYF. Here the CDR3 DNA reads TGCGCCAGCAGCGGATTGGGACTAGCGGAAGAGACCCAGTACTTC.

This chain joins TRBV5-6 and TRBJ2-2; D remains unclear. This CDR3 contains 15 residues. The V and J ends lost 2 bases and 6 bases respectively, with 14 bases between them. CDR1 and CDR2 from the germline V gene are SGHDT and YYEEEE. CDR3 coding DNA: TGTGCCAGCAGCTTATTGAGTAGTAGACCCGGGGAGCTGTTTTTT. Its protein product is CASSLLSSRPGELFF.

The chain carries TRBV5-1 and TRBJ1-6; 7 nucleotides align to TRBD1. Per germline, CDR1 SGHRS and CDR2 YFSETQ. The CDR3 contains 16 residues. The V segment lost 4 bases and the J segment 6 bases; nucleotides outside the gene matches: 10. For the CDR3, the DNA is TGCGCCAGCAGCGGAGCGACAGGGTCCGGTAATTCACCCCTCCACTTT. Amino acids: CASSGATGSGNSPLHF.

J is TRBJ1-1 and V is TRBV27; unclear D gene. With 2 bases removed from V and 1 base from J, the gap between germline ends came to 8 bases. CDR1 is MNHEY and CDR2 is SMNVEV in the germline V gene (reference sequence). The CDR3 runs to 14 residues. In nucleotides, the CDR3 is TGTGCCAGCAGTTTAAGGGCCCGGAACACTGAAGCTTTCTTT. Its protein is CASSLRARNTEAFF.

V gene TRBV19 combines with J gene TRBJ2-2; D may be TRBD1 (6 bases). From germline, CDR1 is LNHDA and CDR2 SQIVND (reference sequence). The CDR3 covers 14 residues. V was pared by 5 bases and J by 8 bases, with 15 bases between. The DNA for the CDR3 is TGTGCCAGTAGTCAGGACAGATCTTCTGGGGAGCTGTTTTTT. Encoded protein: CASSQDRSSGELFF.

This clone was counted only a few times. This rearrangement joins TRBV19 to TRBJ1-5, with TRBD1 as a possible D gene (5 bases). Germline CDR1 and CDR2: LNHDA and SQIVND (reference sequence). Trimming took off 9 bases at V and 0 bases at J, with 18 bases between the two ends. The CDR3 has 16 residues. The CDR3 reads CASSYQGPFSNQPQHF. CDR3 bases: TGTGCCAGCAGCTACCAGGGACCGTTTAGCAATCAGCCCCAGCATTTT.

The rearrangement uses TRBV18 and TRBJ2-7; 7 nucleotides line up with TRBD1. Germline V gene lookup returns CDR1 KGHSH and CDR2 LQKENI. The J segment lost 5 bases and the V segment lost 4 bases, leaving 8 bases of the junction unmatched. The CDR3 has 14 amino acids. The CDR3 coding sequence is TGTGCCAGCTCACGGACAGGCCCTCTAGACGAGCAGTACTTC. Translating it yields CASSRTGPLDEQYF.

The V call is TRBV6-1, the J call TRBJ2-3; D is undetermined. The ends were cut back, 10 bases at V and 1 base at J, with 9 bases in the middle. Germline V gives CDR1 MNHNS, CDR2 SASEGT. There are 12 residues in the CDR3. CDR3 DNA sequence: TGTGCCACCCAGCCAGGCACAGATACGCAGTATTTT. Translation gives CATQPGTDTQYF.

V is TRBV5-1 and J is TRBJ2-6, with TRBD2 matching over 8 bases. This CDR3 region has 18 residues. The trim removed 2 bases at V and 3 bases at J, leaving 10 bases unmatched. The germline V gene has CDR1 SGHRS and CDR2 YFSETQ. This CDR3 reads CASSFGGGARYGANVLTF. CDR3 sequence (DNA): TGCGCCAGCAGCTTCGGGGGGGGCGCACGTTATGGGGCCAACGTCCTGACTTTC.

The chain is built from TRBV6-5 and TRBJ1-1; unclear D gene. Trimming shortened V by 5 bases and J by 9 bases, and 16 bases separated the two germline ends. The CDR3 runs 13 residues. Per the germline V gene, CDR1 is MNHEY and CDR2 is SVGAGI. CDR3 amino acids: CASSPFNKLQAFF. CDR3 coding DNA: TGTGCCAGCAGTCCCTTTAACAAATTGCAAGCTTTCTTT.

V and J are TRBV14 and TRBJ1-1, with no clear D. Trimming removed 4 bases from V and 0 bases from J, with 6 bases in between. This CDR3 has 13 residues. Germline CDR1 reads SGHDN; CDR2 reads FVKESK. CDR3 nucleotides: TGTGCCAGCAGCCTTGAAATGAACACTGAAGCTTTCTTT. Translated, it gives CASSLEMNTEAFF.

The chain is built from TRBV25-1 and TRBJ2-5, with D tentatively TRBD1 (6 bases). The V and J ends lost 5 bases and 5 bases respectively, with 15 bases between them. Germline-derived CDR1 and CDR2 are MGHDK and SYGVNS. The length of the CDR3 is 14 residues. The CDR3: CASSSQGRGETQYF. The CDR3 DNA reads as TGTGCCAGCAGTTCTCAGGGAAGGGGGGAGACCCAGTACTTC.

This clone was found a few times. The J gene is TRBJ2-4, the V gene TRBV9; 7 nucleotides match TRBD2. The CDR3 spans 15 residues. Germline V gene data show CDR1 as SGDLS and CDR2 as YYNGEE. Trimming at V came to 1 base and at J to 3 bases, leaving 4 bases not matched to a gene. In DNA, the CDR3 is TGTGCCAGCAGCGTACGCGGGGAGGGCAAAAACATTCAGTACTTC. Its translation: CASSVRGEGKNIQYF.

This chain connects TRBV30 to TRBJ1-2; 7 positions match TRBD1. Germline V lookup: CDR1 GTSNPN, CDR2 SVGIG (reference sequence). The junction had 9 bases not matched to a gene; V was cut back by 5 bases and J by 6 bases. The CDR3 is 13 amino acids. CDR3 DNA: TGTGCCTGGCTTATGACAGGGTGGGATGGCTACACCTTC. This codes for CAWLMTGWDGYTF.

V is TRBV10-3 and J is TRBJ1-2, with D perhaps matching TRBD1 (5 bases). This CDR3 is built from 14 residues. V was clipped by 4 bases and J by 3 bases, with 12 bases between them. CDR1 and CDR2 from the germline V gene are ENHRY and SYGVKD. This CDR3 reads CAISAGTGDYGYTF. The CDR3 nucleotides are TGTGCCATCAGTGCAGGGACCGGGGACTATGGCTACACCTTC.

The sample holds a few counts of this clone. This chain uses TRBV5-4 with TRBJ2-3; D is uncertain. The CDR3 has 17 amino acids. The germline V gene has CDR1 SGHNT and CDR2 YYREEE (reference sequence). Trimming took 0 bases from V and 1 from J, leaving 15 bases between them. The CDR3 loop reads CASSLGGSDIRTDTQYF. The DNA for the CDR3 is TGTGCCAGCAGCTTGGGAGGCTCTGACATTCGCACAGATACGCAGTATTTT. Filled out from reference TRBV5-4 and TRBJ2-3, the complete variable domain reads ETGVTQSPTHLIKTRGQQVTLRCSSQSGHNTVSWYQQALGQGPQFIFQYYREEENGRGNFPPRFSGLQFPNYSSELNVNALELDDSALYLCASSLGGSDIRTDTQYFGPGTRLTVL.

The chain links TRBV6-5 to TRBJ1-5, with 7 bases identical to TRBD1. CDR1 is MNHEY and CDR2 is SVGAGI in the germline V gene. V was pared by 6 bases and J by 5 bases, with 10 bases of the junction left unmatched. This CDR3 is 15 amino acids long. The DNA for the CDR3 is TGTGCCAGCAGACCTACAGGGGTGCTAGATCAGCCCCAGCATTTT. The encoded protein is CASRPTGVLDQPQHF.

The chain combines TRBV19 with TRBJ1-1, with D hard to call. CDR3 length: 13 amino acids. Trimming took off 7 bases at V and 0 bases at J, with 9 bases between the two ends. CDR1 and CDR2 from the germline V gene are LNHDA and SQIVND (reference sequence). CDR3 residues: CASTAAMNTEAFF. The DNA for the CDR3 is TGTGCCAGTACGGCAGCCATGAACACTGAAGCTTTCTTT.

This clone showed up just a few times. CDR3: CASSLNGQGDGYTF. The CDR3 nucleotides read TGTGCCAGCAGCTTGAACGGACAGGGAGATGGCTACACCTTC. V gene TRBV7-9 combines with J gene TRBJ1-2; 8 bases align to TRBD1. Unmatched junction bases numbered 6, after V lost 3 bases and J lost 6 bases. Germline values: CDR1 SEHNR, CDR2 FQNEAQ (reference sequence). The CDR3 covers 14 residues. Full variable domain (rest looked up from reference TRBV7-9 and TRBJ1-2): DTGVSQNPRHKITKRGQNVTFRCDPISEHNRLYWYRQTLGQGPEFLTYFQNEAQLEKSRLLSDRFSAERPKGSFSTLEIQRTEQGDSAMYLCASSLNGQGDGYTFGSGTRLTVV.

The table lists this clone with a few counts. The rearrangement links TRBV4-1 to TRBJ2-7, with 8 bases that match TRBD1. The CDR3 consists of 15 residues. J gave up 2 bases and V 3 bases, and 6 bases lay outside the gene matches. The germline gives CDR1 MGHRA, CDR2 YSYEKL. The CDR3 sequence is CASSQPDRDTYEQYF. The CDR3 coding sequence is TGCGCCAGCAGCCAGCCGGACAGGGACACCTACGAGCAGTACTTC.

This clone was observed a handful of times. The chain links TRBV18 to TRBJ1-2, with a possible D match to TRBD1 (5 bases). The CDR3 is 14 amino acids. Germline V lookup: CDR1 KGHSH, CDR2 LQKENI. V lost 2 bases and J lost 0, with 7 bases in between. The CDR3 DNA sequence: TGTGCCAGCTCACCAAGGGACGCTAACTATGGCTACACCTTC. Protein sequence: CASSPRDANYGYTF.